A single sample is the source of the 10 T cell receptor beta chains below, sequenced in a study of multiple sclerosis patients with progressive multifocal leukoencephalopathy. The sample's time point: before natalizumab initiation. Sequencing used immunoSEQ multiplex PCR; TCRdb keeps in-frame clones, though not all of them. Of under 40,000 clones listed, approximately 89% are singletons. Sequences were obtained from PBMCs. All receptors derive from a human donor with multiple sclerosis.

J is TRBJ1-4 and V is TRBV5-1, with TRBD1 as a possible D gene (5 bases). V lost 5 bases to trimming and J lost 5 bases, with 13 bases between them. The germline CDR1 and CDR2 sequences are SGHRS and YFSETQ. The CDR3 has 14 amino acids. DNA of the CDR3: TGCGCCAGCAGTCGTGGAGGGGAGAATGAAAAACTGTTTTTT. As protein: CASSRGGENEKLFF.

This CDR3 reads CASSVVENEQFF. The CDR3, as DNA: TGTGCCAGCAGCGTAGTGGAAAATGAGCAGTTCTTC. This rearrangement joins TRBV9 to TRBJ2-1; no firm D call. V was trimmed by 0 bases and J by 7 bases, leaving 5 bases between them. Looked up from germline, CDR1 is SGDLS and CDR2 is YYNGEE. The CDR3 is 12 amino acids.

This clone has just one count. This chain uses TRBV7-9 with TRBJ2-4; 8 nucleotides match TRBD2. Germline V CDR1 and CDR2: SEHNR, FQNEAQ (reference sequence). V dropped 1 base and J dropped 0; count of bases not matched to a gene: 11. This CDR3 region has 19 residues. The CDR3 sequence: CASSLVTLAGTLAKNIQYF. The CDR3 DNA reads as TGTGCCAGCAGCTTAGTAACCCTAGCGGGTACTCTAGCCAAAAACATTCAGTACTTC. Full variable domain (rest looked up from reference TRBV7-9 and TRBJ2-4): DTGVSQNPRHKITKRGQNVTFRCDPISEHNRLYWYRQTLGQGPEFLTYFQNEAQLEKSRLLSDRFSAERPKGSFSTLEIQRTEQGDSAMYLCASSLVTLAGTLAKNIQYFGAGTRLSVL.

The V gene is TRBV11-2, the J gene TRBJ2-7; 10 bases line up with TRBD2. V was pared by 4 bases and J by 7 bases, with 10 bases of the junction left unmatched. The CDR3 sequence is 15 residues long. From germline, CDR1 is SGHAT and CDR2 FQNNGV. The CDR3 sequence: CASSSLAGAIREQYF. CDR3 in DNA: TGTGCCAGCAGCTCTCTAGCGGGGGCTATTAGAGAGCAGTACTTC.

This CDR3 reads CASSSRWDRGRVTYGYTF. The DNA of the CDR3 is TGTGCCAGCAGTTCTCGTTGGGACAGGGGGAGGGTGACCTATGGCTACACCTTC. The chain is built from TRBV28 and TRBJ1-2; 11 bases line up with TRBD1. The CDR3 totals 18 residues. V dropped 4 bases and J dropped 4; count of bases not matched to a gene: 14. CDR1 and CDR2 from the germline V gene are MDHEN and SYDVKM.

In DNA form, the CDR3 reads TGTGCCAGTAGTTACAGGGACGAGCAGTACTTC. Translation: CASSYRDEQYF. The chain links TRBV19 to TRBJ2-7; possibly TRBD1 for D (6 bases). V lost 5 bases and J 5 bases, leaving 7 bases between the germline ends. Germline CDR1 and CDR2: LNHDA and SQIVND (reference sequence). The CDR3 runs to 11 residues.

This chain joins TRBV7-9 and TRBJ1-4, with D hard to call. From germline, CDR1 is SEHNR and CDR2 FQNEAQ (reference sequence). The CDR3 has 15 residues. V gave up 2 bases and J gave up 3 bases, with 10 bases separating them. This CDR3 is CASSLYSTPNEKLFF. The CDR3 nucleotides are TGTGCCAGCAGCTTATATTCGACACCTAATGAAAAACTGTTTTTT.

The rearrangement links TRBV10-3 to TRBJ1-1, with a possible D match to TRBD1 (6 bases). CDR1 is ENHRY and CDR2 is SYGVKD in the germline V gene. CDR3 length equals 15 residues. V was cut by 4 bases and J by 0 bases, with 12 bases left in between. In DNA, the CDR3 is TGTGCCATCAGTGCCCCGGACAGTTTGAACACTGAAGCTTTCTTT. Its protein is CAISAPDSLNTEAFF.

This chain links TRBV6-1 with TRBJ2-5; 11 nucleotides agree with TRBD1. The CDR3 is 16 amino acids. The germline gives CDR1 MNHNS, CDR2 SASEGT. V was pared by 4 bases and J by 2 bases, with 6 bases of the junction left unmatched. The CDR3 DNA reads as TGTGCCAGCAGTGTTTCCGGGACAGGGGGACAAGAGACCCAGTACTTC. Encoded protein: CASSVSGTGGQETQYF.

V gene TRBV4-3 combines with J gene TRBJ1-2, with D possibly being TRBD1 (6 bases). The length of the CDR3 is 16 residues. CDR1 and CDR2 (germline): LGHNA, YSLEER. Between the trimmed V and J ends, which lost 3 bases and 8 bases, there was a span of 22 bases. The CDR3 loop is CASSHSARTAEWGYTF. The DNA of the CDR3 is TGCGCCAGCAGCCATTCAGCCCGGACAGCCGAGTGGGGCTACACCTTC.